The clone carrying this T cell receptor (beta chain) has just one count. Its antigen is undetermined. This sample was included in a study of tumor-infiltrating lymphocytes in primary liver carcinoma. Study conclusions and caveats: Tumor top-250-clone fraction significantly exceeded that of blood (p = 0.039). CD4+ and CD8+ repertoires could not be compared in these unsorted bulk samples.

Production of TCR beta cDNA used around 500 ng total RNA together with a constant-region primer. For TCR beta, libraries were produced by three nested multiplex PCR rounds using slightly modified ARM-PCR. Forward primers for TRBV1-TRBV30 and a C-beta reverse primer served the first two PCR rounds, at about 10 cycles each. TCRdb re-derived calls from the multiplex PCR reads in MiXCR, one entry per CDR3 protein. The sample lists around 330,000 distinct CDR3 sequences, roughly three fifths occurring once. The CDR3 runs 14 residues. Trimming took 3 bases from V and 9 from J, leaving 15 bases between them. Germline V gene data show CDR1 as MDHEN and CDR2 as SYDVKM. Unsorted whole blood served as the source of blood RNA, and germline DNA was extracted as well. At sampling, these chronic HBV carriers had received no treatment. Before the surgical procedure, four milliliters of peripheral blood were collected.

The sequenced material came from peripheral blood. V is TRBV28 and J is TRBJ1-5; the D gene is possibly TRBD1 (6 bases). The TCR originated in a woman in her twenties or thirties with primary liver carcinoma and hepatitis B virus infection. The CDR3 nucleotides read TGTGCCAGCAGTTTTTGGGGGGCCATCGGGCCCCAGCATTTT. This sequence encodes CASSFWGAIGPQHF.